The 32 T cell receptor beta chains below were found in one sample sequenced in a study of cytomegalovirus exposure and HLA in healthy donors. Vbeta (60) and Jbeta (13) primers were used in the PCR. Produced via immunoSEQ multiplex PCR; TCRdb's table is partial and in-frame only. The sample records 200,000 to 250,000 clones, 65% to 80% being singletons. The source material was PBMCs. These TCRs come from a middle-aged man in good health and CMV-seronegative.

The V call is TRBV30, the J call TRBJ2-3; 10 bases agree with TRBD1. With V trimmed by 0 bases and J by 14 bases, 11 bases remained unmatched. Germline V gene data show CDR1 as GTSNPN and CDR2 as SVGIG (reference sequence). The CDR3 covers 14 residues. Here the CDR3 reads CAWSVLGTGEFPYF. CDR3 DNA: TGTGCCTGGAGTGTACTTGGGACAGGGGAGTTTCCGTATTTT.

The V gene is TRBV25-1, the J gene TRBJ1-5; possible D gene TRBD1, 6 bases. The V gene lost 6 bases and the J gene lost 4 bases, with 16 bases spanning the gap. The CDR3 covers 15 residues. The V gene's germline CDR1 is MGHDK and CDR2 SYGVNS. CDR3 DNA sequence: TGTGCCAGCAGCTCTGTCGGGCAGGGGAATCAGCCCCAGCATTTT. This encodes CASSSVGQGNQPQHF. Using reference TRBV25-1 and TRBJ1-5 for the parts outside the CDR3, the full variable domain is EADIYQTPRYLVIGTGKKITLECSQTMGHDKMYWYQQDPGMELHLIHYSYGVNSTEKGDLSSESTVSRIRTEHFPLTLESARPSHTSQYLCASSSVGQGNQPQHFGDGTRLSIL.

The genes are TRBV5-4 and TRBJ2-2, with D possibly TRBD2 on 6 matching bases. V was clipped by 3 bases and J by 2 bases, with 14 bases between them. The germline V gene encodes CDR1 SGHNT and CDR2 YYREEE (reference sequence). This CDR3 comprises 16 residues. In DNA, the CDR3 is TGTGCCAGCAGCTCGGGGCGGGACTCTAACACCGGGGAGCTGTTTTTT. This encodes CASSSGRDSNTGELFF.

The chain recombines TRBV27 with TRBJ2-2, with D possibly TRBD2 on 5 matching bases. The germline V and J ends were trimmed by 6 bases and 0 bases, with 11 bases remaining between them. This CDR3 is 15 amino acids long. Germline V lookup: CDR1 MNHEY, CDR2 SMNVEV (reference sequence). Here the CDR3 reads CASRTILANTGELFF. CDR3 sequence (DNA): TGTGCCAGCAGGACAATACTAGCGAACACCGGGGAGCTGTTTTTT.

The V gene is TRBV28, the J gene TRBJ2-1; 12 bases match TRBD2. With 9 bases clipped from V and 10 bases from J, the junction kept 10 bases outside the gene matches. The CDR3 totals 14 residues. Germline CDR1 MDHEN, CDR2 SYDVKM. The CDR3 sequence is CASVLAGGVLEQFF. CDR3 nucleotides: TGTGCCAGTGTACTAGCGGGAGGAGTATTAGAGCAGTTCTTC.

J is TRBJ2-7 and V is TRBV7-2; D call uncertain. Trimming stripped 2 bases from V and 3 bases from J, with 23 bases between. The CDR3 is 18 amino acids. CDR1 is SGHTA, CDR2 FQGNSA, per germline. CDR3 sequence reads: CASSLRPQRDFSGYEQYF. As DNA, the CDR3 is TGTGCCAGCAGCTTAAGGCCCCAGAGAGACTTTTCCGGCTACGAGCAGTACTTC.

The chain couples TRBV6-5 to TRBJ2-5; maybe TRBD2 (6 bases). The germline V gene has CDR1 MNHEY and CDR2 SVGAGI. Trimming pared 3 bases from V and 5 bases from J, leaving 16 bases between. The CDR3 length is 15 residues. The CDR3 DNA reads as TGTGCCAGCAGTTATTCAGCTAGCGATCGGGAGACCCAGTACTTC. Translating it yields CASSYSASDRETQYF.

This clone occurred once. The sample carries other DNA sequences with the same CDR3. This chain connects TRBV18 to TRBJ2-1; 11 nucleotides match TRBD2. V gave up 2 bases and J gave up 5 bases; unmatched junction bases: 2. Germline CDR1 KGHSH, CDR2 LQKENI. The CDR3 has 15 amino acids. The CDR3 DNA reads TGTGCCAGCTCACCAGGGACTAGCGGTAACAATGAGCAGTTCTTC. This sequence encodes CASSPGTSGNNEQFF.

This clone was seen more than once but under ten times. The V call is TRBV19, the J call TRBJ1-5; 8 positions match TRBD1. The CDR3 covers 15 residues. V gave up 1 base and J gave up 6 bases; unmatched junction bases: 5. The germline gives CDR1 LNHDA, CDR2 SQIVND (reference sequence). The CDR3 is CASSIARGPGQPQHF. The CDR3 DNA reads as TGTGCCAGTAGTATAGCCAGGGGGCCAGGTCAGCCCCAGCATTTT.

This sequence joins TRBV28 and TRBJ2-3, with unresolved D. Trimming pared 5 bases from V and 3 bases from J, leaving 3 bases between. Germline V CDR1 and CDR2: MDHEN, SYDVKM. The CDR3 runs to 11 residues. CDR3 in DNA: TGTGCCAGCAGTCAAACAGATACGCAGTATTTT. Its translation is CASSQTDTQYF.

The CDR3 spells CASSLVSGRATGELFF. The DNA of the CDR3 is TGCGCCAGCAGCTTGGTTAGCGGGAGGGCCACCGGGGAGCTGTTTTTT. This chain uses TRBV5-1 with TRBJ2-2; 11 bases fit TRBD2. Germline V gene sequence: CDR1 SGHRS, CDR2 YFSETQ. The V segment lost 0 bases and the J segment 4 bases; nucleotides outside the gene matches: 2. The CDR3 extends over 16 amino acids.

The chain is built from TRBV7-9 and TRBJ2-5, with TRBD1 as a possible D gene (6 bases). V lost 5 bases and J lost 5, with 12 bases in between. Germline V lookup: CDR1 SEHNR, CDR2 FQNEAQ (reference sequence). The CDR3 sequence is 13 residues long. The CDR3 DNA follows: TGTGCCAGCAGCCCCAGGGGTCCGGAGACCCAGTACTTC. Its protein product is CASSPRGPETQYF.

This chain connects TRBV7-9 to TRBJ1-2; D is perhaps TRBD1 (5 bases). V shed 0 bases and J shed 6 bases, with 8 bases lying between them. The germline V gene has CDR1 SEHNR and CDR2 FQNEAQ (reference sequence). This CDR3 has 13 residues. As DNA, the CDR3 is TGTGCCAGCAGCTTAGCGCCAGGGAATGGCTACACCTTC. Amino acids: CASSLAPGNGYTF. The whole variable domain, remainder taken from reference TRBV7-9 and TRBJ1-2, is DTGVSQNPRHKITKRGQNVTFRCDPISEHNRLYWYRQTLGQGPEFLTYFQNEAQLEKSRLLSDRFSAERPKGSFSTLEIQRTEQGDSAMYLCASSLAPGNGYTFGSGTRLTVV.

This clone was recorded a few times. V gene TRBV7-2 combines with J gene TRBJ2-5, with 13 bases lining up with TRBD2. With 5 bases clipped from V and 4 bases from J, the junction kept 4 bases outside the gene matches. The CDR3 sequence is 15 residues long. Germline loops: CDR1 SGHTA, CDR2 FQGNSA. The CDR3 reads CASSPRLAGGETQYF. CDR3 DNA sequence: TGTGCCAGCAGCCCCCGACTAGCGGGAGGAGAGACCCAGTACTTC.

The chain is built from TRBV6-5 and TRBJ2-7; weak D call: TRBD1 (6 bases). The V end lost 2 bases, the J end lost 7 bases, and 12 bases lay between the germline ends. This CDR3 has 13 amino acids. Germline assignment: CDR1 MNHEY and CDR2 SVGAGI. For the CDR3, the DNA is TGTGCCAGCAGTTACGAGGGGGTTGGTGAGCAGTACTTC. The encoded protein is CASSYEGVGEQYF.

The rearrangement joins TRBV12-5 to TRBJ2-1; D may be TRBD1 (5 bases). Germline assignment: CDR1 LGHNT and CDR2 FRNRAP. V was shortened by 6 bases and J by 1 base, with 10 bases between the two germline ends. The CDR3 has 14 amino acids. The CDR3 DNA is TGTGCTAGTGGCCAGGGCAGTTCCTACAATGAGCAGTTCTTC. It translates to CASGQGSSYNEQFF.

This sequence joins TRBV7-9 and TRBJ1-5; tentative D call: TRBD1 (5 bases). V was cut by 5 bases and J by 8 bases, with 16 bases left in between. This CDR3 contains 14 residues. From germline, CDR1 is SEHNR and CDR2 FQNEAQ (reference sequence). As DNA, the CDR3 is TGTGCCAGCAGCCTCGGTGGGGCATGGAAGCCCCAGCATTTT. This gives the protein CASSLGGAWKPQHF. The full variable domain, completed using reference TRBV7-9 and TRBJ1-5, is DTGVSQNPRHKITKRGQNVTFRCDPISEHNRLYWYRQTLGQGPEFLTYFQNEAQLEKSRLLSDRFSAERPKGSFSTLEIQRTEQGDSAMYLCASSLGGAWKPQHFGDGTRLSIL.

The chain uses TRBV5-1 and TRBJ1-1, with 7 bases fitting TRBD1. The CDR3 is 16 residues long. Germline V gives CDR1 SGHRS, CDR2 YFSETQ. V dropped 3 bases and J dropped 0; count of bases not matched to a gene: 8. CDR3 bases: TGCGCCAGCAGCTCGCGACAGGGAGACATGAACACTGAAGCTTTCTTT. Encoded protein: CASSSRQGDMNTEAFF.

In the case of this clone: Distinct nucleotide sequences in the sample also encode this CDR3. This CDR3 reads CASSSGTGPDTQYF. CDR3 coding DNA: TGTGCCAGCTCATCCGGGACAGGGCCAGATACGCAGTATTTT. The V and J genes are TRBV18 and TRBJ2-3; 9 bases align to TRBD1. Germline V gives CDR1 KGHSH, CDR2 LQKENI. The CDR3 is 14 residues long. The V gene end was trimmed by 5 bases and the J gene end by 4 bases; junction bases not matched to a gene: 4.

This chain joins TRBV5-4 and TRBJ2-7; 7 bases align to TRBD1. Germline V gene data show CDR1 as SGHNT and CDR2 as YYREEE (reference sequence). CDR3 length equals 13 residues. V lost 5 bases, J lost 0 bases, and 2 bases stayed unmatched. Here the CDR3 DNA reads TGTGCCAGCAGGACAGGGCCCTCCTACGAGCAGTACTTC. Protein product: CASRTGPSYEQYF.

The chain links TRBV29-1 to TRBJ1-4; TRBD1 is a possible D gene (5 bases). Trimming shortened V by 7 bases and J by 0 bases, and 15 bases separated the two germline ends. The CDR3 consists of 15 residues. Per germline, CDR1 SQVTM and CDR2 ANQGSEA. CDR3 region: CSATATVATNEKLFF. The CDR3 DNA follows: TGCAGCGCGACGGCGACAGTTGCAACTAATGAAAAACTGTTTTTT.

This clone was seen only once. The J gene is TRBJ1-4, the V gene TRBV7-2; the match to TRBD1 covers 11 bases. J gave up 6 bases and V 4 bases, and 1 base lay outside the gene matches. The V gene's germline CDR1 is SGHTA and CDR2 FQGNSA. CDR3 size: 14 residues. CDR3 DNA: TGTGCCAGCAGCTCGGGACAGGGGGATGAAAAACTGTTTTTT. Its protein is CASSSGQGDEKLFF.

V and J are TRBV6-1 and TRBJ1-1; D call uncertain. V shed 1 base and J shed 4 bases, with 7 bases lying between them. The CDR3 runs 13 residues. Germline V gene sequence: CDR1 MNHNS, CDR2 SASEGT. In nucleotides, the CDR3 is TGTGCCAGCAGTGAAGTCCGAGCCACTGAAGCTTTCTTT. Translation: CASSEVRATEAFF.

This clone has more than one count but fewer than ten. V and J are TRBV9 and TRBJ2-5; 7 bases align to TRBD2. Germline CDR1 and CDR2: SGDLS and YYNGEE. The CDR3 is 16 residues long. Trimming at V came to 4 bases and at J to 4 bases, leaving 13 bases not matched to a gene. In DNA, the CDR3 is TGTGCCAGCAGCTCTACTGGGTGGGAGGGCCCAGAGACCCAGTACTTC. Amino acids: CASSSTGWEGPETQYF.

The V and J genes are TRBV6-5 and TRBJ2-3; TRBD2 aligns across 9 bases. V was clipped by 0 bases and J by 2 bases; unmatched bases: 3. CDR1 is MNHEY, CDR2 SVGAGI, per germline. This CDR3 is built from 16 residues. The CDR3 spells CASSYSLAGTTDTQYF. As DNA, the CDR3 is TGTGCCAGCAGTTACTCCCTAGCGGGAACCACAGATACGCAGTATTTT.

The chain links TRBV6-1 to TRBJ1-1; D may be TRBD1 (6 bases). The germline CDR1 and CDR2 sequences are MNHNS and SASEGT. There are 14 residues in the CDR3. V was cut by 8 bases and J by 0 bases, with 13 bases left in between. CDR3 sequence reads: CASQQGRVNTEAFF. The CDR3 DNA reads as TGTGCCAGCCAACAGGGTCGGGTGAACACTGAAGCTTTCTTT.

The CDR3 is CASSLAGTGGDGYTF. For the CDR3, the DNA is TGCGCCAGCAGCTTGGCCGGGACAGGGGGCGATGGCTACACCTTC. The chain links TRBV5-1 to TRBJ1-2; 12 bases match TRBD1. V trimming: 0 bases; J trimming: 6 bases; junction bases outside the gene matches: 3. This CDR3 is built from 15 residues. Looked up from germline, CDR1 is SGHRS and CDR2 is YFSETQ.

The chain couples TRBV9 to TRBJ2-2, with 11 bases fitting TRBD2. Germline lookup yields CDR1 SGDLS and CDR2 YYNGEE. The CDR3 totals 17 residues. Trimming took 3 bases from V and 5 from J; bases not matched to a gene: 9. Written as DNA, the CDR3 is TGTGCCAGCAGCGGGGGACTAGCGGAGGGGTTAACCGGGGAGCTGTTTTTT. Protein product: CASSGGLAEGLTGELFF.

Concerning this clone itself: The junction does not match germline at one end; this may be a read error. The chain employs TRBV4-1 and TRBJ2-7; 10 bases line up with TRBD1. There are 16 residues in the CDR3. From germline, CDR1 is MGHRA and CDR2 YSYEKL. The CDR3 DNA sequence: TGCGCCAGCAGCCCAAGTGGTAGGACAGGGGGATACGGGCAGTACTTC. Protein sequence: CASSPSGRTGGYGQYF.

The rearrangement joins TRBV29-1 to TRBJ2-4; TRBD2 matches at 8 bases. Germline CDR1 and CDR2: SQVTM and ANQGSEA. After removal of 4 bases from V and 4 bases from J, the junction contained 6 bases not matched to a gene. This CDR3 region has 14 residues. As DNA, the CDR3 is TGCAGCGTTGGCAGTAGCGGGGAGAAAAACATTCAGTACTTC. This translates into CSVGSSGEKNIQYF.

The V gene is TRBV28, the J gene TRBJ2-3; D possibly corresponds to TRBD2 (5 bases). CDR1 and CDR2 (germline): MDHEN, SYDVKM. This CDR3 region has 16 residues. The V gene lost 2 bases and the J gene lost 2 bases, with 14 bases spanning the gap. The CDR3 nucleotides read TGTGCCAGCAGTTTAGTGGCGGGCGTTTCCACAGATACGCAGTATTTT. This sequence encodes CASSLVAGVSTDTQYF.

The rearrangement links TRBV18 to TRBJ2-1, with 7 nucleotides matching TRBD2. CDR1 KGHSH and CDR2 LQKENI come from the germline V gene. The junction had 12 bases not matched to a gene; V was cut back by 3 bases and J by 4 bases. The CDR3 is 17 residues long. The CDR3 reads CASSPPGGLAVYNEQFF. As DNA, the CDR3 is TGTGCCAGCTCACCCCCCGGCGGGCTAGCGGTATACAATGAGCAGTTCTTC.